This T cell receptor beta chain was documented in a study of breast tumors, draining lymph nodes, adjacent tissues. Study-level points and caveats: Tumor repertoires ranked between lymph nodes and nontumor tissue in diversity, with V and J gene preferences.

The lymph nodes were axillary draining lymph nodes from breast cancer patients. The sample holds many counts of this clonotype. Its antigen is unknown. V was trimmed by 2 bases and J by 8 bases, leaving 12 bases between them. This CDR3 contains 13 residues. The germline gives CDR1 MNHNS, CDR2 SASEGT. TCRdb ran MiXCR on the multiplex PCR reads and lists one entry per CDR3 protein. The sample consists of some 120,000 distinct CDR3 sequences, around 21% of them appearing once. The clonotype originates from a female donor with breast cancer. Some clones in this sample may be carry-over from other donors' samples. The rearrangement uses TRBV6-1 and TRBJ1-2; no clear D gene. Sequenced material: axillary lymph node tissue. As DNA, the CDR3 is TGTGCCAGCAGTGAATTAGGGCGGACCGGCTACACCTTC. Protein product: CASSELGRTGYTF.